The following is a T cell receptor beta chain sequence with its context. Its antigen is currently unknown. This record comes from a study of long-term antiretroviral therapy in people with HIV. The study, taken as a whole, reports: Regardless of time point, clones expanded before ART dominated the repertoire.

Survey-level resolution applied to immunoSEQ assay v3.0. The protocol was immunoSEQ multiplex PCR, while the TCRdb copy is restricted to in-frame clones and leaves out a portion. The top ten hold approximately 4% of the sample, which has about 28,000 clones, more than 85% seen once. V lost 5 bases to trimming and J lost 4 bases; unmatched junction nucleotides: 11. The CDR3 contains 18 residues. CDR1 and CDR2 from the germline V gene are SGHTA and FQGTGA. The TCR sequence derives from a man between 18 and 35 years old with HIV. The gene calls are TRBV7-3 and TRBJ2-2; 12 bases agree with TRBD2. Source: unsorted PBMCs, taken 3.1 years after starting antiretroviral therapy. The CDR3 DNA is TGTGCCAGCAGCGATACCTCTAGCGGGAGGGGTAGCACCGGGGAGCTGTTTTTT. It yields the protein CASSDTSSGRGSTGELFF.